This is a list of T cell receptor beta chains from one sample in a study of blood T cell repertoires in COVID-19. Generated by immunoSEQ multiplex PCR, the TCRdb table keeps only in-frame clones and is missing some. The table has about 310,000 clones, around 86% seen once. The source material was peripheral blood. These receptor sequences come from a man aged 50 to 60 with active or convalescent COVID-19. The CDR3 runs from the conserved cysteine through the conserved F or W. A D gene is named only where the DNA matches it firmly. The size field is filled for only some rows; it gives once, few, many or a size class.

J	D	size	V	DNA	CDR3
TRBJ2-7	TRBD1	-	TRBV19	TGTGCCAGTAGTATAGATGCAGGACAGGGAGGCGAGCAGTACTTC	CASSIDAGQGGEQYF
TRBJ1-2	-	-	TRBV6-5	TGTGCCAGCAGAGCCAGGGCTAACTATGGCTACACCTTC	CASRARANYGYTF
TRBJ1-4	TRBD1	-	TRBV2	TGTGCCAGCAGTGAAGCGCTTCCAGGGGGTTTCGAAAAACTGTTTTTT	CASSEALPGGFEKLFF
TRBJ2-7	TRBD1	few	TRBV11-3	TGTGCCAGCAGCTTAAAAGGAACAGGGGGTGGCGAGCAGTACTTC	CASSLKGTGGGEQYF
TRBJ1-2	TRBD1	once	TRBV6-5	TGTGCCAGCAGAGTCGACAGGGATCGGTATGGCTACACCTTC	CASRVDRDRYGYTF
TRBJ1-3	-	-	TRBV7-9	TGTGCCTCCCAGGGTAGTGGAAACACCATATATTTT	CASQGSGNTIYF
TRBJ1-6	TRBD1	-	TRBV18	TGTGCCAGCTCACGAGGACAGGTCGAGTCACCCCTCCACTTT	CASSRGQVESPLHF
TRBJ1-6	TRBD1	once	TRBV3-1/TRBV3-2	TGTGCCAGCAGCCTAGGACAGGGAAGGGATTCACCCCTCCACTTT	CASSLGQGRDSPLHF
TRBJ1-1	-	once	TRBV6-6	TGTGCCAGCAGGACACAAATGAACACTGAAGCTTTCTTT	CASRTQMNTEAFF
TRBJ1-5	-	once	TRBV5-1	TGCGCCAGCAGCTTTCGGGGGGAGAACAATCAGCCCCAGCATTTT	CASSFRGENNQPQHF
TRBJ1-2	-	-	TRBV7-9	TGTGCCAGCACCCCCGGCGGGATTTCAGGGAACTATGGCTACACCTTC	CASTPGGISGNYGYTF
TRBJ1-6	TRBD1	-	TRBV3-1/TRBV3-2	TGTGCCAGCACCCAGACAGGGGGAGATTCACCCCTCCACTTT	CASTQTGGDSPLHF
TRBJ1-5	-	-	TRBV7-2	TGTGCCAGCAGCTTCTTCTCTACAGGCTCGCCCCAGCATTTT	CASSFFSTGSPQHF
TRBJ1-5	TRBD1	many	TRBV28	TGTGCCAGCAGTTTAGCGGGACAGGGCAGGTGGAATCCCCAGCATTTT	CASSLAGQGRWNPQHF
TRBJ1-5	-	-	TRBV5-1	TGCGCCAGCAGCTTCACAGGGTTAAATCAGCCCCAGCATTTT	CASSFTGLNQPQHF
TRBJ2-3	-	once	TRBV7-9	TGTGCCAGCAAGAGCTTACCGTTACGGGAAGATACGCAGTATTTT	CASKSLPLREDTQYF
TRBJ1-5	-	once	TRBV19	TGTGCCAGTAGTCAGGGGAGCGATCAGCCCCAGCATTTT	CASSQGSDQPQHF
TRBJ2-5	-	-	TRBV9	TGTGCCAGCAGCGTAGGAAACGCGGGCGAAGAGACCCAGTACTTC	CASSVGNAGEETQYF
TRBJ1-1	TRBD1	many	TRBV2	TGTGCCAGCAGTGCCGGGACAGTGAACACTGAAGCTTTCTTT	CASSAGTVNTEAFF
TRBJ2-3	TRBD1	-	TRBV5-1	TGCGCCAGCAGCACCCGGACAGGGGGCGGAACAGATACGCAGTATTTT	CASSTRTGGGTDTQYF
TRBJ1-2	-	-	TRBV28	TGTGCCAGCAGTTCACCATCCCGGACAGCCTATGGCTACACCTTC	CASSSPSRTAYGYTF
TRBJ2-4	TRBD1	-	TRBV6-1	TGTGCCAGCAGTGATTTACCTCGGACAGGGTTCTTAGACATTCAGTACTTC	CASSDLPRTGFLDIQYF
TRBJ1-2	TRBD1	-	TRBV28	TGTGCCAGCAGTCACAGGGGGGGGATCTATGGCTACACCTTC	CASSHRGGIYGYTF
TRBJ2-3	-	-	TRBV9	TGTGCCAGCAGCCCAGACAGTCGCACAGATACGCAGTATTTT	CASSPDSRTDTQYF
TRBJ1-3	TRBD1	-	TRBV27	TGTGCCAGCAGCCCCTTATCCGGGACAGGTGACAACACCATATATTTT	CASSPLSGTGDNTIYF
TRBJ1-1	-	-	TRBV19	TGTGCCAGTAGTCTCAGGCAGACGAACACTGAAGCTTTCTTT	CASSLRQTNTEAFF
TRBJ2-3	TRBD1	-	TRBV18	TGTGCCAGCTGCCTTTCCGGGACAGGGTTCGGGGATACGCAGTATTTT	CASCLSGTGFGDTQYF
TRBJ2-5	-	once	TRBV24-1	TGTGCCACCAGCCAAACAGGGCCCGGTGTGGAGACCCAGTACTTC	CATSQTGPGVETQYF
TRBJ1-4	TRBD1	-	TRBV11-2	TGTGCCAGCAGCCCGGGACAGACTAATGAAAAACTGTTTTTT	CASSPGQTNEKLFF
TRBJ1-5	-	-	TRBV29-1	TGCAGCGTTGGGCAGTCCCATCAGCCCCAGCATTTT	CSVGQSHQPQHF
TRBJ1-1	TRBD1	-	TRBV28	TGTGCCAGCAGTCCTGGGGGACAGGCCTATGAAGCTTTCTTT	CASSPGGQAYEAFF
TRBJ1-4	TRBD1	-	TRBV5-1	TGCGCCAGCAGCTTGGAGGGACAGAGCCATGAAAAACTGTTTTTT	CASSLEGQSHEKLFF
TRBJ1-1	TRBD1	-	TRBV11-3	TGTGCCAGCAGCTTAGCTACGACAGGGGGGTTTTCGAACACTGAAGCTTTCTTT	CASSLATTGGFSNTEAFF
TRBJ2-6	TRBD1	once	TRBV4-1	TGCGCCAGCAGCCTAAAACCTCAGGGGGCCGGTTCTGGGGCCAACGTCCTGACTTTC	CASSLKPQGAGSGANVLTF
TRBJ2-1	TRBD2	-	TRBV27	TGTGCCAGCAGCTTGGTGAGCGGGAGTGGCTCCTACAATGAGCAGTTCTTC	CASSLVSGSGSYNEQFF
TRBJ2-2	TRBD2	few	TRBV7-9	TGTGCCAGCAGCATCCTAGCGGCCTCACACAAGAACACCGGGGAGCTGTTTTTT	CASSILAASHKNTGELFF
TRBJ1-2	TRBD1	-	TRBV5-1	TGCGCCAGCAGCGGTGGGACAGGGGGCGAGTATGGCTACACCTTC	CASSGGTGGEYGYTF
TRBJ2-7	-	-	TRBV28	TGTGCCAGCAGACCCCCGGGACACCAATCTTACGAGCAGTACTTC	CASRPPGHQSYEQYF
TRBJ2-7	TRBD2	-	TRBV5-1	TGCGCCAGCAGCTTGGAGGGGGGAGGTCGTAGGAGCGGGAGATCCCACGAGCAGTACTTC	CASSLEGGGRRSGRSHEQYF
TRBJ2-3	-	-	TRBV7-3	TGTGCCAGCAGCCAACATCAAAGCGGCACAGATACGCAGTATTTT	CASSQHQSGTDTQYF
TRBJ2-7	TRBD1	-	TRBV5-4	TGTGCCAGCAGCACGGGACAGGGGCTTCCCTACGAGCAGTACTTC	CASSTGQGLPYEQYF
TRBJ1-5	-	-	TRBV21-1	TGTGCCAGCAGCCCCAAAGGGAACCAGGGGGCTCAGCCCCAGCATTTT	CASSPKGNQGAQPQHF
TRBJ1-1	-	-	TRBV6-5	TGTGCCAGCAGGGGGGGACGGAGTAGCACTGAAGCTTTCTTT	CASRGGRSSTEAFF
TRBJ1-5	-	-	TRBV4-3	TGCGCCAGCAGCCCTTATGGGCCCCATCAGCCCCAGCATTTT	CASSPYGPHQPQHF
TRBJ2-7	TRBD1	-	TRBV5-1	TGCGCCAGCAGCCCAAGGGACAGTTTATACGAGCAGTACTTC	CASSPRDSLYEQYF
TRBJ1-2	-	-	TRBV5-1	TGCGCCAGCAGCTTGGGATCGGGTACCAACTATGGCTACACCTTC	CASSLGSGTNYGYTF
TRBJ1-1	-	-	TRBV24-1	TGTGCCACCAGCCGGGGGACTGAAGCTTTCTTT	CATSRGTEAFF
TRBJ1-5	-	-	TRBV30	TGTGCCTGGGGCCAGGGGAATCAGCCCCAGCATTTT	CAWGQGNQPQHF
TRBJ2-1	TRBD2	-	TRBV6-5	TGTGCCACCGAGACCGGGACTAGTTTCCATGAGCAGTTCTTC	CATETGTSFHEQFF
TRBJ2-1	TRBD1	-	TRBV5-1	TGCGCCAGCAGCTTGAATCCGACAGGGGACAATGAGCAGTTCTTC	CASSLNPTGDNEQFF
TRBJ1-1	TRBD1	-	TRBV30	TGTGCCTGGAGTGTCCAAACAGGGGCTGAAGCTTTCTTT	CAWSVQTGAEAFF
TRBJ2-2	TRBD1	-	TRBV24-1	TGTGCCACCAGTGACCCCGGGACAGGGAACACCGGGGAGCTGTTTTTT	CATSDPGTGNTGELFF
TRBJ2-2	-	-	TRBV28	TGTGCCAGCAGCGAGGCGGCGAACACCGGGGAGCTGTTTTTT	CASSEAANTGELFF